Listed below are T cell receptor beta chains from one sample, sequenced in a study of T cells in Graves' hyperthyroidism and ophthalmopathy. TCRdb re-called the multiplex PCR reads through MiXCR, storing one row per CDR3 protein. The sample consists of 550,000 to 800,000 distinct CDR3 sequences, about 17% of them appearing once. Sample: blood. The source of these receptors is a young man with Graves' hyperthyroidism. CDR3s include the opening cysteine and the closing phenylalanine or tryptophan. A D gene is named only where the DNA matches it firmly. The size entry is marked missing in some rows and otherwise reads once, few, many or a size class.

J gene,D gene,V gene,clone size,CDR3 DNA,CDR3 protein
TRBJ2-2,TRBD1,TRBV11-1,.,TGTGCCAGCAGCTTAGACGGGACAGGCCCTCCCGGGGAGCTGTTTTTT,CASSLDGTGPPGELFF
TRBJ1-6,.,TRBV7-9,.,TGTGCCAGCAGCTCGACAGCGTATAATTCACCCCTCCACTTT,CASSSTAYNSPLHF
TRBJ2-1,.,TRBV11-2,many,TGTGCCAGCAGGGAACAGGGAGGTGGATACAATGAGCAGTTCTTC,CASREQGGGYNEQFF
TRBJ1-1,.,TRBV7-9,many,TGTGCCATCTGGGTAGCGGGGAACACTGAAGCTTTCTTT,CAIWVAGNTEAFF
TRBJ2-7,.,TRBV20-1,many,TGCAGTGCACGACCGGGACTGCCCTACGAGCAGTACTTC,CSARPGLPYEQYF
TRBJ1-2,.,TRBV6-1,many,TGTGCCAGCAGCCTAGGGGTCTATGGCTACACCTTC,CASSLGVYGYTF
TRBJ2-7,.,TRBV28,many,TGTGCCAGCAGTTCTCCCGGACCGATCCTTAAGTGGAAGCAGTACTTC,CASSSPGPILKWKQYF
TRBJ2-2,TRBD1,TRBV6-6,.,TGTGCCAGCAGTTACTCGGGGACAGGGACCGGGGAGCTGTTTTTT,CASSYSGTGTGELFF
TRBJ2-7,.,TRBV12-3/TRBV12-4,.,TGTGCCAGCAGTTTGCGGGGTACGAGCTCCTACGAGCAGTACTTC,CASSLRGTSSYEQYF
TRBJ2-7,.,TRBV28,many,TGTGCCAGCACCCCTATGGCGGGGAGACAGTTTTCAAGCTCCTACGAGCAGTACTTC,CASTPMAGRQFSSSYEQYF
TRBJ2-1,.,TRBV28,many,TGTGCCAGCAGTCCAGGGGTGAGCAAGCACAATGAGCAGTTCTTC,CASSPGVSKHNEQFF
TRBJ1-1,.,TRBV12-3/TRBV12-4,many,TGTGCCAGCAGTTTAGCGGGGAACACTGAAGCTTTCTTT,CASSLAGNTEAFF
TRBJ1-1,TRBD1,TRBV19,.,TGTGCCACCCGACGGACAGGGTACATGAACACTGAAGCTTTCTTT,CATRRTGYMNTEAFF
TRBJ2-5,.,TRBV20-1,few,TGCAGTGCTAGAGTTGCACAAGAAATTCAAGAGACCCAGTACTTC,CSARVAQEIQETQYF
TRBJ2-1,.,TRBV14,few,TGTGCCAGCAGCCATGAACTAGACTACAATGAGCAGTTCTTC,CASSHELDYNEQFF
TRBJ2-3,.,TRBV10-3,many,TGTGCCATCAGTGAGTCGACGCAGGGAAAGGCAGATACGCAGTATTTT,CAISESTQGKADTQYF
TRBJ2-1,.,TRBV12-3/TRBV12-4,.,TGTGCCAGCAGTACCCTCGAGGGGACGGGGTCCTACAATGAGCAGTTCTTC,CASSTLEGTGSYNEQFF
TRBJ2-3,TRBD2,TRBV7-9,many,TGTGCCAGCACCGCAGGGTGGACTAGCGGGACAGATACGCAGTATTTT,CASTAGWTSGTDTQYF